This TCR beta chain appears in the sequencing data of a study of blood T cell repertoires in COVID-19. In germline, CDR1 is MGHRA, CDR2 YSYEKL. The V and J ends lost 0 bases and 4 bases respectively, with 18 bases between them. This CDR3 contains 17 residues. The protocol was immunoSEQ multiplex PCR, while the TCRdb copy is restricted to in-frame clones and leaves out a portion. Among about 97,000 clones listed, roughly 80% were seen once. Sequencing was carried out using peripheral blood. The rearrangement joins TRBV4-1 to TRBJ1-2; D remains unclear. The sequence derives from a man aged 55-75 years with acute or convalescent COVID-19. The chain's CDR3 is CASSQDLQEFTLYGYTF. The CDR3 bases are TGCGCCAGCAGCCAAGATCTCCAGGAATTCACCCTCTATGGCTACACCTTC.